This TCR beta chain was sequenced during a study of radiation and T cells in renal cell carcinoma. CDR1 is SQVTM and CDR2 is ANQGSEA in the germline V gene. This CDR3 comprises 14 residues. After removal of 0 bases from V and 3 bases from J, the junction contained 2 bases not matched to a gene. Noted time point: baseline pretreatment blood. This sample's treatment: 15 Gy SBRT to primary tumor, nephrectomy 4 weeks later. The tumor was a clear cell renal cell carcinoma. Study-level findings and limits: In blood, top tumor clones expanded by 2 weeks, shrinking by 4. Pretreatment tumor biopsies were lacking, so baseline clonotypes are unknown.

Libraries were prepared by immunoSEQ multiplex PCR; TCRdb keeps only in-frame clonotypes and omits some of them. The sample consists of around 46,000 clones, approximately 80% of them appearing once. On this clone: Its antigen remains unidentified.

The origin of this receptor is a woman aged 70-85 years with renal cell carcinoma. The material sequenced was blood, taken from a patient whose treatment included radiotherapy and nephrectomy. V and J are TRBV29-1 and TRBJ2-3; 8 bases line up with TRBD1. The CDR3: CSVEDWTGTDTQYF. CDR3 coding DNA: TGCAGCGTTGAAGATTGGACAGGGACAGATACGCAGTATTTT.